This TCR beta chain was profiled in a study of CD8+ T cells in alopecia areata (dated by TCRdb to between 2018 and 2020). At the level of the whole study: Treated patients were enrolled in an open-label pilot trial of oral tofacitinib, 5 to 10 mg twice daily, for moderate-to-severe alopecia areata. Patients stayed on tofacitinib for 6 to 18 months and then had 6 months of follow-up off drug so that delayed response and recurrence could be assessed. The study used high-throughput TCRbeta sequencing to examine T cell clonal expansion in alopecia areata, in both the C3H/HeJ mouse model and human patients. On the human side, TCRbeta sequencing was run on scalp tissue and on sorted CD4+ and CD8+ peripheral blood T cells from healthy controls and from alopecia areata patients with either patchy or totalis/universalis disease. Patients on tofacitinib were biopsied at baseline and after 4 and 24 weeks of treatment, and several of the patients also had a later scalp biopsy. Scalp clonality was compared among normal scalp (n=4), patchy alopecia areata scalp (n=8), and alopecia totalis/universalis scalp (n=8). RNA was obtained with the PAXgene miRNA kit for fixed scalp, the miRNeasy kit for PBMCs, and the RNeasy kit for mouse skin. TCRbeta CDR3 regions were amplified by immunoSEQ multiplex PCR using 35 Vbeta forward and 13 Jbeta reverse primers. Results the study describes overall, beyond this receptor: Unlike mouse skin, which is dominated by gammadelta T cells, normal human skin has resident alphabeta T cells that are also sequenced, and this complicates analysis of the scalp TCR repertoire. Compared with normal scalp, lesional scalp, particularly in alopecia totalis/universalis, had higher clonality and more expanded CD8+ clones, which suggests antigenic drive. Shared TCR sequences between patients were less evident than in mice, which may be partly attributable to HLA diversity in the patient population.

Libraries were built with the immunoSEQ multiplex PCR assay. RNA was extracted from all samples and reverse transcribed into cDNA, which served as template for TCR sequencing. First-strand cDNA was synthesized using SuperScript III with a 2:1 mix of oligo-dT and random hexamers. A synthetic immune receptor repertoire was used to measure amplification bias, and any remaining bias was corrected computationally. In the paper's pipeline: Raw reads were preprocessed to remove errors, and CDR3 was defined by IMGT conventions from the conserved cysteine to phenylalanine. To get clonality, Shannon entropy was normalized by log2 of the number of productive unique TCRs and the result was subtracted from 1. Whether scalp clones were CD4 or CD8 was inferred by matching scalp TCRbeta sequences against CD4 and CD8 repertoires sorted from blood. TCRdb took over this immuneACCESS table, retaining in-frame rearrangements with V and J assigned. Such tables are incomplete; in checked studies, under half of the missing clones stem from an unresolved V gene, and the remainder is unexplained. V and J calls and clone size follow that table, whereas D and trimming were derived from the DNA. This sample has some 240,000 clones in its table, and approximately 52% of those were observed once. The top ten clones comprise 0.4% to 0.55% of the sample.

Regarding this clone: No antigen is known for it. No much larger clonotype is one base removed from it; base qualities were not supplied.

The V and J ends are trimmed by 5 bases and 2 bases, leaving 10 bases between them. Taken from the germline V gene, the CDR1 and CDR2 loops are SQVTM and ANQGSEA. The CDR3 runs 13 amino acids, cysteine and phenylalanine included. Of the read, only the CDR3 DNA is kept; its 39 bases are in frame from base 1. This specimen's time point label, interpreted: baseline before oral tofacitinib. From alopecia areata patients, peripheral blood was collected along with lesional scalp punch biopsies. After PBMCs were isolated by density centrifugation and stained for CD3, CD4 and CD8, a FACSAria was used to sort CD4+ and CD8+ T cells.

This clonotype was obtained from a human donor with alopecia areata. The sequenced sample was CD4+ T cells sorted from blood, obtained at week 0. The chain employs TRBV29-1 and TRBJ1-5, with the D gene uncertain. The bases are TGCAGCGTTTTATTCGGGGGCAATCAGCCCCAGCATTTT. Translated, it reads CSVLFGGNQPQHF.